This T cell receptor (beta chain) was sequenced for a study of T cell repertoires in cytomegalovirus infection. TCRdb ran MiXCR on the reads and lists one entry per CDR3 protein. The sample shows about 900,000 distinct CDR3 sequences, roughly 31% of them seen only once. Trimming left V 4 bases short and J 4 bases short, with 8 bases between. The CDR3 loop spans 13 amino acids. CDR1 is MNHEY, CDR2 SVGEGT, per germline. Remarks on this clonotype: Its antigen remains unidentified.

V usage is TRBV6-2 or TRBV6-3 and J usage is TRBJ2-1; TRBD2 might be the D (5 bases). The sequence came from a human donor in good health (CMV status not recorded). Some clones in this sample may be carry-over from other donors' samples. Sample: cultured CD8+ T cells from PBMCs, taken from culture after CMV antigen stimulation. The CDR3 here is CASSWTPYNEQFF. In DNA, the CDR3 is TGTGCCAGCAGTTGGACTCCTTACAATGAGCAGTTCTTC.